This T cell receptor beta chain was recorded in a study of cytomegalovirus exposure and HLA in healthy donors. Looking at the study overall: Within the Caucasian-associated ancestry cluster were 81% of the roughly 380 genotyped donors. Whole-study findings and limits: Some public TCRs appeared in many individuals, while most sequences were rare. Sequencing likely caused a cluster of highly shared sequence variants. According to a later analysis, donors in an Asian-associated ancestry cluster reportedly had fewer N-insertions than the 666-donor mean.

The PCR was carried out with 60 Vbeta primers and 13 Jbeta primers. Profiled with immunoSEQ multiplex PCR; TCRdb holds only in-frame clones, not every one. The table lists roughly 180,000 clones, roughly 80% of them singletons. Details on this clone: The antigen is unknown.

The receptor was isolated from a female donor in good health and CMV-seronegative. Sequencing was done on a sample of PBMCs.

In DNA, the CDR3 is TGTGCCAGCAGCCGGGGGGTCCCCCGCACAGATACGCAGTATTTT. This gives the protein CASSRGVPRTDTQYF. This sequence joins TRBV7-2 and TRBJ2-3, with 7 nucleotides matching TRBD2. Germline lookup yields CDR1 SGHTA and CDR2 FQGNSA. The CDR3 covers 15 residues. The V and J ends lost 5 bases and 1 base, in that order; junction bases with no gene match: 6.